The text below deals with one TCR beta chain. No antigen is known for it. The source of the sample is a study of response to subunit inactivated influenza vaccine. Study-wide findings and caveats: Each seasonal flu vaccination may recruit only limited new T cells, authors suggested.

TCRdb analysed the RT-PCR reads with MiXCR anew, one entry per CDR3 protein. The sample carries about 300,000 distinct CDR3 sequences, 20% to 25% recorded once. CDR1 and CDR2 (germline): LGHNA, YSLEER. V lost 2 bases and J lost 4; bases outside the gene matches: 5. This CDR3 has 15 residues. The chain is built from TRBV4-3 and TRBJ1-1; TRBD1 matches at 9 bases. The TCR was taken from a man aged 50-75 years who received an inactivated influenza vaccine. The material was PBMCs from blood, obtained approximately 22 months after vaccination. CDR3 sequence: CASSQRDRVGTEAFF. CDR3 DNA sequence: TGCGCCAGCAGCCAAAGGGACAGGGTCGGCACTGAAGCTTTCTTT.